This record looks at one T cell receptor beta chain sequence and its context. The data are from a study of blood T cell repertoires in COVID-19. Overall study: The study drew acute and convalescent COVID-19 samples from the United States, Italy and Spain. Nucleic acid was either cDNA or gDNA, and it came from T cells, B-cell-depleted T cells, or PBMCs.

Sequencing used immunoSEQ multiplex PCR; TCRdb keeps in-frame clones, though not all of them. Among roughly 120,000 clones listed, roughly 80% were seen once. V lost 2 bases and J lost 8; bases outside the gene matches: 15. Germline V gene sequence: CDR1 MGHRA, CDR2 YSYEKL. The CDR3 extends over 18 amino acids. The clonotype was recovered from a man aged 50 to 60 with acute or convalescent COVID-19. The chain recombines TRBV4-1 with TRBJ1-6; the match to TRBD1 covers 7 bases. Sequencing was performed on peripheral blood. DNA for the CDR3: TGCGCCAGCAGCCAACTAAGACAGGGTCTCGGGGCTGATTCACCCCTCCACTTT. Protein product: CASSQLRQGLGADSPLHF.